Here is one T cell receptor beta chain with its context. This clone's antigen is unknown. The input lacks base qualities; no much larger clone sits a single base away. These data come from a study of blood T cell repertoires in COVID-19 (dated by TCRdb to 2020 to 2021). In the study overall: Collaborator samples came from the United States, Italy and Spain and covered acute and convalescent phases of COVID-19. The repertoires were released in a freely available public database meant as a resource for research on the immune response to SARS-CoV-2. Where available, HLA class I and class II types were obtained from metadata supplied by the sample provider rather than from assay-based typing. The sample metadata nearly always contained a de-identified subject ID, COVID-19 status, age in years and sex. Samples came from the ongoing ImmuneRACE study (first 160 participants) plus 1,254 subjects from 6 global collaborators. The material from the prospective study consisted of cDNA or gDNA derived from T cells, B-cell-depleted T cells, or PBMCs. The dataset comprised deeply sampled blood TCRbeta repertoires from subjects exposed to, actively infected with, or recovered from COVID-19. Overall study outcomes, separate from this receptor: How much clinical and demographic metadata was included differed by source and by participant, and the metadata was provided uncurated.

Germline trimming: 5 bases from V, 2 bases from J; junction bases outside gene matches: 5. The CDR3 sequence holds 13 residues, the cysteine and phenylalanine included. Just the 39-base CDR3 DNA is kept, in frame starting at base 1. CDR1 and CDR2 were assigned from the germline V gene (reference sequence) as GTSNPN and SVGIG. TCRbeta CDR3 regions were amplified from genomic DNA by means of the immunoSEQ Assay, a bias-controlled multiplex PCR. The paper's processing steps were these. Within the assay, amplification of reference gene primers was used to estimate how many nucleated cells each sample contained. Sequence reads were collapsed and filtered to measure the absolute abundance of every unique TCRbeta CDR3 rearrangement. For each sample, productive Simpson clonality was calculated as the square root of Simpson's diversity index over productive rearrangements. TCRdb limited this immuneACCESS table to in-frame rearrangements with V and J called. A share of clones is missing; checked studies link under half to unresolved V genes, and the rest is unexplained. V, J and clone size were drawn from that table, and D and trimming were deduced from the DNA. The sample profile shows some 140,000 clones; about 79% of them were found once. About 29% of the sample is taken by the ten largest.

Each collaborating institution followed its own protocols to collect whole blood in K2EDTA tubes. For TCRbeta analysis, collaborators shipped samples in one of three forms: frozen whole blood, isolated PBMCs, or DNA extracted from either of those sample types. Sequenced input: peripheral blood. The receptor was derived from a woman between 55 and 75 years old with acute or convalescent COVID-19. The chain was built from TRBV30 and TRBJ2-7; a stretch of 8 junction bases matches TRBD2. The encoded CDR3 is CAWALSGAYEQYF. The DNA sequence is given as TGTGCCTGGGCCCTTAGCGGGGCCTACGAGCAGTACTTC.